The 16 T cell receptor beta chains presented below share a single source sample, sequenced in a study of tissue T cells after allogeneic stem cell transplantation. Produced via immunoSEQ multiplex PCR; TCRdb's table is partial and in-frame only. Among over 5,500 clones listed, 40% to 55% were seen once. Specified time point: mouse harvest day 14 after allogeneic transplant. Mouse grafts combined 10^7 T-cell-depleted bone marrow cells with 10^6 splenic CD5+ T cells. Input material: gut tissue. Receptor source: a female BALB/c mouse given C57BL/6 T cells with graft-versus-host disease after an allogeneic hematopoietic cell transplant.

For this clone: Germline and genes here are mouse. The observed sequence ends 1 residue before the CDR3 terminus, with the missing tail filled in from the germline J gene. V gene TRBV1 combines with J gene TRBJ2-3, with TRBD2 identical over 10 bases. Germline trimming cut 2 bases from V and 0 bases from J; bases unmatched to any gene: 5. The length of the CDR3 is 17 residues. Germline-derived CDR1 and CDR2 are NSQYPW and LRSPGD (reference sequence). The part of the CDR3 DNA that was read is TGCACCTGCAGTGCAAAGACTGGGGGGTCTAGTGCAGAAACGCTGTAT. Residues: CTCSAKTGGSSAETLY. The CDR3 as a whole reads CTCSAKTGGSSAETLYF.

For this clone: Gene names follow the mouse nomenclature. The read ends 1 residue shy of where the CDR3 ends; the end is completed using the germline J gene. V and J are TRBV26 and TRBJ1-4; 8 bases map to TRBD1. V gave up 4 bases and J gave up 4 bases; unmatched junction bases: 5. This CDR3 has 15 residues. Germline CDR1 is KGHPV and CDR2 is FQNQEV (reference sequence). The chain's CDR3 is CASSPAGGRNERLFF. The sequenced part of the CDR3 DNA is TGTGCCAGCAGTCCGGCAGGGGGCCGCAACGAAAGATTATTT. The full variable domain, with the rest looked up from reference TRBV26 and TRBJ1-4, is NSKVIQTPRYLVKGQGQKAKMRCIPEKGHPVVFWYQQNKNNEFKFLINFQNQEVLQQIDMTEKRFSAECPSNSPCSLEIQSSEAGDSALYLCASSPAGGRNERLFFGHGTKLSVL.

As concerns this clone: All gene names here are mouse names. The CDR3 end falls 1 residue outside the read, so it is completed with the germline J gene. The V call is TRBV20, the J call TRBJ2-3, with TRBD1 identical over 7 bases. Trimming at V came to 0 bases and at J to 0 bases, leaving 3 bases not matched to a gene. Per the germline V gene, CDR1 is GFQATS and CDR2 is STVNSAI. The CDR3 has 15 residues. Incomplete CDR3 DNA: TGTGGTGCTAGGGATCCCAGGGGGAGTGCAGAAACGCTGTAT. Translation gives CGARDPRGSAETLY. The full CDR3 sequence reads CGARDPRGSAETLYF. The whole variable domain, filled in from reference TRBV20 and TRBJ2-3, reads GALVYQYPRRTICKSGTSMRMECQAVGFQATSVAWYRQSPQKTFELIALSTVNSAIKYEQNFTQEKFPISHPNLSFSSMTVLNAYLEDRGLYLCGARDPRGSAETLYFGSGTRLTVL.

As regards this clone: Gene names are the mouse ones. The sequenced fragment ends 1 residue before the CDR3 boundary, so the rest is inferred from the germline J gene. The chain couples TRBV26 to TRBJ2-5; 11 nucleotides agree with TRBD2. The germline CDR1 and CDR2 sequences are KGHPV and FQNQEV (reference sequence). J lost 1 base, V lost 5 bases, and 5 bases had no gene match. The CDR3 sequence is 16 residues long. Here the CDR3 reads CASSVLGGRDQDTQYF. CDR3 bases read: TGTGCCAGCAGTGTACTGGGGGGGCGCGACCAAGACACCCAGTAC.

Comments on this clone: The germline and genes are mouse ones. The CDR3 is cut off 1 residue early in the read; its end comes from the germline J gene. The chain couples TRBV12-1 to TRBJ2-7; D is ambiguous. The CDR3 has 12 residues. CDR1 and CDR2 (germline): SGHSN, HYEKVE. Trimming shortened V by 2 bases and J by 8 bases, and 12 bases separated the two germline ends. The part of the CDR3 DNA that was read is TGTGCCAGCTCTCCCCTCGCGGGCAAACAGTAC. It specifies CASSPLAGKQY. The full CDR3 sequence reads CASSPLAGKQYF.

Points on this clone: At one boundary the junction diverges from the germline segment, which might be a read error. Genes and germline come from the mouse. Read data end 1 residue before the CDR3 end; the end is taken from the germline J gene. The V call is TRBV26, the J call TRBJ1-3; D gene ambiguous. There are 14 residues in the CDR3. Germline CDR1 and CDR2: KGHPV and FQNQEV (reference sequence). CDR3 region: CANSLTSSGNTLYF. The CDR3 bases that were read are TGTGCCAACAGTCTGACCTCTTCTGGAAATACGCTCTAT.

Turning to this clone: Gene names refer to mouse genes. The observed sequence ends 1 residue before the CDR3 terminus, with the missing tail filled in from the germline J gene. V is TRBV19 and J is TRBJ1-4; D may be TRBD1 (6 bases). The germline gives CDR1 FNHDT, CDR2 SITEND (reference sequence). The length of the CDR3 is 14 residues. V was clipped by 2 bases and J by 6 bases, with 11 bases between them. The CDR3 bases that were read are TGTGCCAGCAGTATTCAGGGGTCGGACGAAAGATTATTT. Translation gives CASSIQGSDERLF. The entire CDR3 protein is CASSIQGSDERLFF.

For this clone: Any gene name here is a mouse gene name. CDR3 DNA (partial): TGCACCTGCAGCCACAGGGAAGACACCCAGTAC. This encodes CTCSHREDTQY. The entire CDR3 is CTCSHREDTQYF. The chain carries TRBV1 and TRBJ2-5, with D perhaps matching TRBD1 (6 bases). The read finishes 1 residue shy of the CDR3 end, and the germline J gene is used to complete it. The V end was cut by 6 bases, the J end by 4 bases, with 8 bases between. Germline V CDR1 and CDR2: NSQYPW, LRSPGD (reference sequence). This CDR3 spans 12 amino acids.

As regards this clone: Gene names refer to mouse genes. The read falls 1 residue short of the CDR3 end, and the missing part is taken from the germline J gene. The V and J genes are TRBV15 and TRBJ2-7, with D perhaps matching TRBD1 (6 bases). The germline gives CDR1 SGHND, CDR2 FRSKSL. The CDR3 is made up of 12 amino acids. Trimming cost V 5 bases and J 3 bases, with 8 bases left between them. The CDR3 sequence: CASSQQGYEQYF. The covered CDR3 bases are TGTGCCAGCAGTCAACAGGGCTATGAACAGTAC.

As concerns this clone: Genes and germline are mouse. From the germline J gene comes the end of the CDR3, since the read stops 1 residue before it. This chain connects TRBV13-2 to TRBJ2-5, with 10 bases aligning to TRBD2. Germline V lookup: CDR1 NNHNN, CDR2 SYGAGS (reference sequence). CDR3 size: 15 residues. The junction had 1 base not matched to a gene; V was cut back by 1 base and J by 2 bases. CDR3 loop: CASGDNWGGQDTQYF. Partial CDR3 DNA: TGTGCCAGCGGTGATAACTGGGGGGGCCAAGACACCCAGTAC.

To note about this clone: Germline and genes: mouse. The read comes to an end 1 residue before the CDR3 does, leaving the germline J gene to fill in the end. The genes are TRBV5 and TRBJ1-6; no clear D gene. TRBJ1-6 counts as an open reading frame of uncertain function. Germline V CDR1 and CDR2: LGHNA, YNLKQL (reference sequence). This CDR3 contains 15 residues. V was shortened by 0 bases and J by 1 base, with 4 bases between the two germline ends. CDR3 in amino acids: CASSQDISYNSPLYF. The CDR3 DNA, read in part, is TGTGCCAGCAGCCAAGACATATCCTATAATTCGCCCCTCTAC.

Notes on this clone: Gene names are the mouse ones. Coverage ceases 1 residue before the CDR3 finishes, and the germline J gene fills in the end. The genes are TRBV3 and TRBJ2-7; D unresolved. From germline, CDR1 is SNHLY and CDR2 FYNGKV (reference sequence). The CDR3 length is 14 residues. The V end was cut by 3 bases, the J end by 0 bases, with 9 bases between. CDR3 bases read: TGTGCCAGCAGCTTGAGGCAATTCTCCTATGAACAGTAC. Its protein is CASSLRQFSYEQY. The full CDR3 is CASSLRQFSYEQYF.

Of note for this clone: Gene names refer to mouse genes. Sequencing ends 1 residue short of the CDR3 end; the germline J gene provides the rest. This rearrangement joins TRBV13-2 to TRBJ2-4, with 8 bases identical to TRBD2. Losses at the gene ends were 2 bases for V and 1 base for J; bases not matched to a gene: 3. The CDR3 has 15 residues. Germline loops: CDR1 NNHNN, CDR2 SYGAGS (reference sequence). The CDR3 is CASGDLGGRQNTLYF. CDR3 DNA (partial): TGTGCCAGCGGTGACCTGGGGGGCCGTCAAAACACCTTGTAC.

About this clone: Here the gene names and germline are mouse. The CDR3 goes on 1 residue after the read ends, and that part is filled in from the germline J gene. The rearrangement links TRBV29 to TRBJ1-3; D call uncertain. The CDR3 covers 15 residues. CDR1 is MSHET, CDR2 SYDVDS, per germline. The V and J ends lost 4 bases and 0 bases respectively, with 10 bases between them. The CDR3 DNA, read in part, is TGTGCTAGCAGTTGGGTCAGTCATTCTGGAAATACGCTCTAT. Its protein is CASSWVSHSGNTLY. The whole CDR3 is CASSWVSHSGNTLYF.

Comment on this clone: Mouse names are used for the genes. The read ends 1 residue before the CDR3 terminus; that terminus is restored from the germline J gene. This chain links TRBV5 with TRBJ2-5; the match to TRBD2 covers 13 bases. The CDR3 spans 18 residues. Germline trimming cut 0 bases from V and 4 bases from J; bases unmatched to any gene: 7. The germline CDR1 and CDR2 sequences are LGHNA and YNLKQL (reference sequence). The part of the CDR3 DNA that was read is TGTGCCAGCAGCCAAGATGGGACTGGGGGGGAAGAGAAAGACACCCAGTAC. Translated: CASSQDGTGGEEKDTQY. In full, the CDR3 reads CASSQDGTGGEEKDTQYF.

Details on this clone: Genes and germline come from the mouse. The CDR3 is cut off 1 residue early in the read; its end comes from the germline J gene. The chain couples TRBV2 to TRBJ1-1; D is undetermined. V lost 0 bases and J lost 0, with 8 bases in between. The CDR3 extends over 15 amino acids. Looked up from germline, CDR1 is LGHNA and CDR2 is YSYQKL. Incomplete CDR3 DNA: TGTGCCAGCAGCCAAGAGAAAGGGCCAAACACAGAAGTCTTC. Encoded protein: CASSQEKGPNTEVF. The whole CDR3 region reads CASSQEKGPNTEVFF.